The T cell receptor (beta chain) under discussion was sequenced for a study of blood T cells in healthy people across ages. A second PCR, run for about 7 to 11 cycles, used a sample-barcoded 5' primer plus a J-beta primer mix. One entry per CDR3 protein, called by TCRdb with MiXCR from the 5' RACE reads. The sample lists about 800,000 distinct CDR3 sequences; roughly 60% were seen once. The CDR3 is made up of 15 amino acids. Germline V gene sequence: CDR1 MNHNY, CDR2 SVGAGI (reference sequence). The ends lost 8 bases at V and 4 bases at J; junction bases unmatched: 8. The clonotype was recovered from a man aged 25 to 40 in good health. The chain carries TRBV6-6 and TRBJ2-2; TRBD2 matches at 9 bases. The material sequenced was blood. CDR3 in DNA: TGTGCCAGCTCAATAGTAGCGGGAGCCACCGGGGAGCTGTTTTTT. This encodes CASSIVAGATGELFF.